A selection of T cell receptor beta chains follows, all from one sample in a study of cytotoxic CD8 clonotypes in ibrutinib-treated CLL. Measured with immunoSEQ multiplex PCR; TCRdb has only the in-frame clones, and not every one. The data contain about 50,000 clones, 57% of them singletons. This material consisted of PBMCs, taken after 24 months of ibrutinib treatment. The receptors shown here come from a human donor with chronic lymphocytic leukemia. Each CDR3 is given with its conserved first and last residue. A D gene is named only where the DNA matches it firmly. Part of the rows lack a size; the others show once, few, many or a class for expanded clones.

clone size: -; CDR3 length: 11; J gene: TRBJ2-5; V gene: TRBV5-1; D gene: -; CDR3 DNA: TGCGCCAGCAGGGGACAAGGGACCCAGTACTTC; CDR3 protein: CASRGQGTQYF
clone size: few; CDR3 length: 14; J gene: TRBJ2-7; V gene: TRBV15; D gene: -; CDR3 DNA: TGTGCCACCAGCCGGGACTTACAAGGTAACGAGCAGTACTTC; CDR3 protein: CATSRDLQGNEQYF
clone size: many; CDR3 length: 14; J gene: TRBJ2-7; V gene: TRBV5-1; D gene: -; CDR3 DNA: TGCGCCAGCAGTTCAGACGGCGGAGCCTACGAGCAGTACTTC; CDR3 protein: CASSSDGGAYEQYF
clone size: few; CDR3 length: 15; J gene: TRBJ2-5; V gene: TRBV5-4; D gene: -; CDR3 DNA: TGTGCCAGCAGCTTGGACTTACAGGGAGGGGAGACCCAGTACTTC; CDR3 protein: CASSLDLQGGETQYF
clone size: -; CDR3 length: 11; J gene: TRBJ2-5; V gene: TRBV6-6; D gene: -; CDR3 DNA: TGTGCCAGCAGTGAGAAAGAGACCCAGTACTTC; CDR3 protein: CASSEKETQYF
clone size: -; CDR3 length: 16; J gene: TRBJ1-2; V gene: TRBV5-5; D gene: TRBD1; CDR3 DNA: TGTGCCAGCAGCCCGAGACGGGACAGATCCAACTATGGCTACACCTTC; CDR3 protein: CASSPRRDRSNYGYTF
clone size: once; CDR3 length: 16; J gene: TRBJ2-1; V gene: TRBV5-1; D gene: -; CDR3 DNA: TGCGCCAGCAGCTTGGAGCTCGGGGGCTCCTACAATGAGCAGTTCTTC; CDR3 protein: CASSLELGGSYNEQFF
clone size: -; CDR3 length: 16; J gene: TRBJ1-3; V gene: TRBV18; D gene: -; CDR3 DNA: TGTGCCAGCTCAGCCACAGGCCCTGGCTCTGGAAACACCATATATTTT; CDR3 protein: CASSATGPGSGNTIYF
clone size: medium-sized; CDR3 length: 14; J gene: TRBJ2-1; V gene: TRBV10-2; D gene: TRBD1; CDR3 DNA: TGCGCCAGCAGGCCGACAGGGGAAGGCAATGAGCAGTTCTTC; CDR3 protein: CASRPTGEGNEQFF
clone size: -; CDR3 length: 14; J gene: TRBJ2-7; V gene: TRBV2; D gene: -; CDR3 DNA: TGTGCCAGCAGCGGCTTTAGGACAGTCAACGAGCAGTACTTC; CDR3 protein: CASSGFRTVNEQYF
clone size: -; CDR3 length: 14; J gene: TRBJ1-1; V gene: TRBV6-5; D gene: -; CDR3 DNA: TGTGCCACCAAAAGGGGGGGGTTCGACACTGAAGCTTTCTTT; CDR3 protein: CATKRGGFDTEAFF
clone size: -; CDR3 length: 14; J gene: TRBJ2-1; V gene: TRBV2; D gene: -; CDR3 DNA: TGTGCCAGCAGCCCAGGCGGCTCCTACAATGAGCAGTTCTTC; CDR3 protein: CASSPGGSYNEQFF
clone size: -; CDR3 length: 13; J gene: TRBJ1-1; V gene: TRBV6-5; D gene: TRBD1; CDR3 DNA: TGTGCCAGCAGAAGGACAGGGACCACTGAAGCTTTCTTT; CDR3 protein: CASRRTGTTEAFF
clone size: -; CDR3 length: 17; J gene: TRBJ1-6; V gene: TRBV11-2; D gene: TRBD1; CDR3 DNA: TGTGCCAGCAGCCCCGGACAGGAAAGCTCCTATAATTCACCCCTCCACTTT; CDR3 protein: CASSPGQESSYNSPLHF
clone size: many; CDR3 length: 15; J gene: TRBJ1-2; V gene: TRBV5-1; D gene: TRBD1; CDR3 DNA: TGCGCCAGCAGCTTGGGGTGGGACAGCCTCTATGGCTACACCTTC; CDR3 protein: CASSLGWDSLYGYTF
clone size: -; CDR3 length: 14; J gene: TRBJ2-3; V gene: TRBV6-6; D gene: -; CDR3 DNA: TGTGCCAGCAGTTACTCGTCCCCCAGGGATACGCAGTATTTT; CDR3 protein: CASSYSSPRDTQYF
clone size: -; CDR3 length: 15; J gene: TRBJ2-2; V gene: TRBV5-1; D gene: TRBD1; CDR3 DNA: TGCGCCAGCAGACAGACAGGGCTAAACACCGGGGAGCTGTTTTTT; CDR3 protein: CASRQTGLNTGELFF
clone size: few; CDR3 length: 14; J gene: TRBJ1-5; V gene: TRBV5-4; D gene: TRBD1; CDR3 DNA: TGTGCCAGCAGCCTTCAGGGGGGGGACCAGCCCCAGCATTTT; CDR3 protein: CASSLQGGDQPQHF
clone size: few; CDR3 length: 11; J gene: TRBJ1-2; V gene: TRBV6-5; D gene: -; CDR3 DNA: TGTGCCACAGGACAGCCCTATGGCTACACCTTC; CDR3 protein: CATGQPYGYTF